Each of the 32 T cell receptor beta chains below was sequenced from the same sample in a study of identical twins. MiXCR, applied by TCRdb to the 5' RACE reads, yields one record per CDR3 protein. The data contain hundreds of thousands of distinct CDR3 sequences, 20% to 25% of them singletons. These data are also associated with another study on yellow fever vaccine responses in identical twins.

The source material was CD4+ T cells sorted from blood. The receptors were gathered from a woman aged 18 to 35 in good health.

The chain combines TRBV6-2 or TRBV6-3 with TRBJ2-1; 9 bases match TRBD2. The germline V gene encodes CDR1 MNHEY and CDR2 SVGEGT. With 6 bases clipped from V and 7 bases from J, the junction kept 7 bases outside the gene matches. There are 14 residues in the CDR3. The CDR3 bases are TGTGCCAGCAGATTAGCGGGAGAATGGAATGAGCAGTTCTTC. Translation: CASRLAGEWNEQFF.

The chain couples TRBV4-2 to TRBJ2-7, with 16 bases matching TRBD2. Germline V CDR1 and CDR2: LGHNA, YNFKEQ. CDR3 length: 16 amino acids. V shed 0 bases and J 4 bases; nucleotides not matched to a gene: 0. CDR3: CASSQEGLAGGYEQYF. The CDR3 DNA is TGTGCCAGCAGCCAAGAGGGACTAGCGGGAGGGTACGAGCAGTACTTC.

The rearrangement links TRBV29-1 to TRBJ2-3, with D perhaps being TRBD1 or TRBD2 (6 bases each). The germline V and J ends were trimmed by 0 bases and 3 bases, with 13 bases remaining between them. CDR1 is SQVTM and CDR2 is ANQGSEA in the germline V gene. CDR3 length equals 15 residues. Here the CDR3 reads CSVEERGPGTDTQYF. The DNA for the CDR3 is TGCAGCGTTGAAGAACGGGGGCCGGGGACAGATACGCAGTATTTT.

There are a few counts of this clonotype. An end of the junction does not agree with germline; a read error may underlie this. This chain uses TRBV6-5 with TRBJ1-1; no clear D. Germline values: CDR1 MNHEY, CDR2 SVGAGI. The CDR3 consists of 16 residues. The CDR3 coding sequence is TGTGCCAGCAGTGACTCAATGAAGACCCTGAACACTGAAGCTTTCTTT. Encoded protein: CASSDSMKTLNTEAFF.

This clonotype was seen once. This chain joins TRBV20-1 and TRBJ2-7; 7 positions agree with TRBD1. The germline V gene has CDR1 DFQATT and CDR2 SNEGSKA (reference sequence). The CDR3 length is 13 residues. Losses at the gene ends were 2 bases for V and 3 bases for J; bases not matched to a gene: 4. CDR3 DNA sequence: TGCAGTGCTAGACCGAGACAGGGCTACGAGCAGTACGTC. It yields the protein CSARPRQGYEQYV.

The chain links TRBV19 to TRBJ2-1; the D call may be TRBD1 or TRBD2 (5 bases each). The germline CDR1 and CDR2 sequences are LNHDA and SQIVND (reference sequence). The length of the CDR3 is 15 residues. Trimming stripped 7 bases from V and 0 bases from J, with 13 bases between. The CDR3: CASTPEGSSYNEQFF. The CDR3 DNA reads TGTGCCAGTACCCCCGAGGGGAGCTCCTACAATGAGCAGTTCTTC. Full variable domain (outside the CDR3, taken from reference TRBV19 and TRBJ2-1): DGGITQSPKYLFRKEGQNVTLSCEQNLNHDAMYWYRQDPGQGLRLIYYSQIVNDFQKGDIAEGYSVSREKKESFPLTVTSAQKNPTAFYLCASTPEGSSYNEQFFGPGTRLTVL.

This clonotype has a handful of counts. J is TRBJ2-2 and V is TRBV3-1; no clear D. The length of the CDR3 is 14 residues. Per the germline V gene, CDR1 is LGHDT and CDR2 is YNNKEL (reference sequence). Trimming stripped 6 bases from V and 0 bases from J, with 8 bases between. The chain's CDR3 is CASRPTSNTGELFF. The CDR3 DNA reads TGTGCCAGCAGACCGACGTCGAACACCGGGGAGCTGTTTTTT.

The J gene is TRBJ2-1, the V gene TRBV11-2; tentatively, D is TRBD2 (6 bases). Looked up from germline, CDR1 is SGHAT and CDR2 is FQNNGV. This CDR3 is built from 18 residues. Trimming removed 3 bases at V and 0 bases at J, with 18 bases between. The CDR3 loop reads CASSFSLLRGNSYNEQFF. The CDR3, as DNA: TGTGCCAGCAGCTTCAGTCTTTTGCGCGGGAACTCCTACAATGAGCAGTTCTTC.

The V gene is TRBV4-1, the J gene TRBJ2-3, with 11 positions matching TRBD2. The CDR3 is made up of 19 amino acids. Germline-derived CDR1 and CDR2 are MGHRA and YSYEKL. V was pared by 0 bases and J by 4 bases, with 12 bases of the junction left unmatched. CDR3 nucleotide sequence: TGCGCCAGCAGCCAAGAAAGGGATTGGGGTAGCGGGGGGGCAGATACGCAGTATTTT. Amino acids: CASSQERDWGSGGADTQYF.

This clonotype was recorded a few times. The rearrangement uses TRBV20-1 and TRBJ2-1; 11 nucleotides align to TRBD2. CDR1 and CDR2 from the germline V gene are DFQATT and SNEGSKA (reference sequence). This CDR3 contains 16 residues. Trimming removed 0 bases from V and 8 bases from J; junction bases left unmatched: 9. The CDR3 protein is CSARDHPSGRWDEQFF. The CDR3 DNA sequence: TGCAGTGCTAGAGATCACCCTAGCGGGAGGTGGGATGAGCAGTTCTTC.

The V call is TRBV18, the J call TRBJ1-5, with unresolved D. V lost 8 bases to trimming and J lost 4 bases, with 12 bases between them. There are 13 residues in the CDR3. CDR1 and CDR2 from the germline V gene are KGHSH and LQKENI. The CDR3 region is CASQRSENQPQHF. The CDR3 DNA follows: TGTGCCAGCCAGAGGTCGGAGAATCAGCCCCAGCATTTT.

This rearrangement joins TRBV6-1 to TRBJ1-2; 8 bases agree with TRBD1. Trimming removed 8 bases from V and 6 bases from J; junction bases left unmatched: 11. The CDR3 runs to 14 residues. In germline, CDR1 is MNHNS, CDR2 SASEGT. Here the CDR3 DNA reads TGTGCCAGCGCCCGGACAGGGCGCGGTCATGGCTACACCTTC. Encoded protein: CASARTGRGHGYTF.

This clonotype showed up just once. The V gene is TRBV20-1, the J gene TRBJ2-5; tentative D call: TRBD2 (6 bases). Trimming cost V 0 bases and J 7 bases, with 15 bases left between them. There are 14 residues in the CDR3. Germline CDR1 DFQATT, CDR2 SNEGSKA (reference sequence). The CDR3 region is CSARDRGTSGTQYF. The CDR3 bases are TGCAGTGCTAGAGATCGGGGGACTTCGGGGACCCAGTACTTC.

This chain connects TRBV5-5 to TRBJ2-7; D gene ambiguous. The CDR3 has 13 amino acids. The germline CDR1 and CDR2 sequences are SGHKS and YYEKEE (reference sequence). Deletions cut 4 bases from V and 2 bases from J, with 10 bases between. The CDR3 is CASSRQVAYEQYF. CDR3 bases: TGTGCCAGCAGCCGTCAGGTAGCCTACGAGCAGTACTTC.

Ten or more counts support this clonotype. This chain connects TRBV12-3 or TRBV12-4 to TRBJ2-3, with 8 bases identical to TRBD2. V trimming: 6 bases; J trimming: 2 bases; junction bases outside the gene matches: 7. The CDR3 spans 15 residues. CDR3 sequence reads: CASSLLAGDTDTQYF. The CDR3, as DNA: TGTGCCAGCAGCTTGCTAGCGGGCGACACAGATACGCAGTATTTT.

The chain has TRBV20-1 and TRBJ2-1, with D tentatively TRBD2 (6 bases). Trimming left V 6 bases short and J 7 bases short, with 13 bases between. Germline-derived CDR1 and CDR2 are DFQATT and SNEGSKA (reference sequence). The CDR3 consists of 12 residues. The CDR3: CSAGLEGNEQFF. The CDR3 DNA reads TGCAGTGCAGGACTGGAGGGGAATGAGCAGTTCTTC.

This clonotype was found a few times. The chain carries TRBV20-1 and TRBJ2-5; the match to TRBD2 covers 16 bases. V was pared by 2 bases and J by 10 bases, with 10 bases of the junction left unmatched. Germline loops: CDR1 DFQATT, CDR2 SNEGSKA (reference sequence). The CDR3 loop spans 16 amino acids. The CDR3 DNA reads TGCAGTGCTAGACAGGAGAAGGGACTAGCGGGAGGGATCCAGTACTTC. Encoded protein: CSARQEKGLAGGIQYF.

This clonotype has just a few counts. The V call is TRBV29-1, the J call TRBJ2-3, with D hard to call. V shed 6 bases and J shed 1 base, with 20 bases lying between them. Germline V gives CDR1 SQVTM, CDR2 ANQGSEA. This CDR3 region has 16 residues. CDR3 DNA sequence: TGCAGCGTCGTCCCGTGGGCATCCCTTGGCACAGATACGCAGTATTTT. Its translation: CSVVPWASLGTDTQYF.

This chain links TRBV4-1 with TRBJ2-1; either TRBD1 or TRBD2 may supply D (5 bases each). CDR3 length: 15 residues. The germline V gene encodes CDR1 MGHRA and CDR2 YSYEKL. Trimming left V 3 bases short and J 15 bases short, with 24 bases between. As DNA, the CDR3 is TGCGCCAGCAGCCACAATCTGGGACCCTTAGGGATACTGTTCTTC. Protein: CASSHNLGPLGILFF.

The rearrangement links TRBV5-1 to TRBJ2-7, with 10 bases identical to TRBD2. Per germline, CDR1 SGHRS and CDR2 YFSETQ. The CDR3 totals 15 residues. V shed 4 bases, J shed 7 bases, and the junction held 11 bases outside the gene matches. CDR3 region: CASSEGTSVKYEQYF. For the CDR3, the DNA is TGCGCCAGCAGCGAAGGGACTAGCGTAAAGTATGAGCAGTACTTC. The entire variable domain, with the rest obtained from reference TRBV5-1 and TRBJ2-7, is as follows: KAGVTQTPRYLIKTRGQQVTLSCSPISGHRSVSWYQQTPGQGLQFLFEYFSETQRNKGNFPGRFSGRQFSNSRSEMNVSTLELGDSALYLCASSEGTSVKYEQYFGPGTRLTVT.

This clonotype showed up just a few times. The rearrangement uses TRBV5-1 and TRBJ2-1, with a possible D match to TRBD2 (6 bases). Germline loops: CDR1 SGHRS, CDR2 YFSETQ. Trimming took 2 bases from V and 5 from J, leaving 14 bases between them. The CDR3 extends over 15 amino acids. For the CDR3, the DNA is TGCGCCAGCAGCTTTTTCCAGGGAGGCGACAATGAGCAGTTCTTC. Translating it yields CASSFFQGGDNEQFF.

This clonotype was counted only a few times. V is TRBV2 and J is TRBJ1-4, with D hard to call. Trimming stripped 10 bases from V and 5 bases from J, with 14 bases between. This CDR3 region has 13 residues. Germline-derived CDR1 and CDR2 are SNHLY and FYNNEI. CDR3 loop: CATRPELNEKLFF. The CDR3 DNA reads TGTGCCACCCGTCCCGAACTCAATGAAAAACTGTTTTTT.

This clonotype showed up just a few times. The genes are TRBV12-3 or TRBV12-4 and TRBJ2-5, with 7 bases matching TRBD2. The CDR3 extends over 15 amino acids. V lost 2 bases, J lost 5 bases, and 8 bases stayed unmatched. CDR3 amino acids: CASSLNKLGGETQYF. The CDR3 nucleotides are TGTGCCAGCAGTTTAAACAAGCTCGGGGGGGAGACCCAGTACTTC.

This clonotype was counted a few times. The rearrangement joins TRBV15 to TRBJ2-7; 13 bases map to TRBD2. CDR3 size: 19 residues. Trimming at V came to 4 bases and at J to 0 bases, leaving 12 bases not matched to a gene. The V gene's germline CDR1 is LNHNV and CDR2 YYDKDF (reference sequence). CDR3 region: CATSTNPGLAGRFSYEQYF. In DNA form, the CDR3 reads TGTGCCACCAGCACAAATCCGGGACTAGCGGGAAGATTCTCCTACGAGCAGTACTTC. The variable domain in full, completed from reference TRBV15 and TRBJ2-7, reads DAMVIQNPRYQVTQFGKPVTLSCSQTLNHNVMYWYQQKSSQAPKLLFHYYDKDFNNEADTPDNFQSRRPNTSFCFLDIRSPGLGDTAMYLCATSTNPGLAGRFSYEQYFGPGTRLTVT.

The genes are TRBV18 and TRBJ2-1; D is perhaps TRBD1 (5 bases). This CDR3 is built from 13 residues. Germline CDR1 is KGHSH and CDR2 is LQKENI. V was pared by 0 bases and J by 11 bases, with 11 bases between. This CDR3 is CASSPPDSLQQFF. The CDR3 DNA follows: TGTGCCAGCTCACCACCAGACAGTCTGCAGCAGTTCTTC.

CDR3 region: CASRRLENEQFF. The CDR3 bases are TGTGCCAGCAGACGACTAGAGAATGAGCAGTTCTTC. The rearrangement joins TRBV2 to TRBJ2-1; D possibly corresponds to TRBD2 (6 bases). The length of the CDR3 is 12 residues. Per germline, CDR1 SNHLY and CDR2 FYNNEI. V shed 6 bases and J shed 7 bases, with 10 bases lying between them.

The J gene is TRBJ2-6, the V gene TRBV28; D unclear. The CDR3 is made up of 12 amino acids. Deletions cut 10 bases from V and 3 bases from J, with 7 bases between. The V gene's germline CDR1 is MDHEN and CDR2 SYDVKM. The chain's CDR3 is CATSSGANVLTF. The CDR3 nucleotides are TGTGCCACCTCTAGTGGGGCCAACGTCCTGACTTTC.

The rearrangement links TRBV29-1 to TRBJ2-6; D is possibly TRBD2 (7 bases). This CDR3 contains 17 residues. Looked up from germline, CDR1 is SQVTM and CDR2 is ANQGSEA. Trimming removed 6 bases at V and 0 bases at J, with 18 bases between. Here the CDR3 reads CSVGGAGTYSGANVLTF. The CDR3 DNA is TGCAGCGTGGGGGGGGCAGGGACCTACTCTGGGGCCAACGTCCTGACTTTC.

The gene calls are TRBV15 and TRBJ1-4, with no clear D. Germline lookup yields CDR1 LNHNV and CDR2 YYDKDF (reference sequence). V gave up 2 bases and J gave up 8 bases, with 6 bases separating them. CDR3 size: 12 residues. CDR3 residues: CATSRSDEKLFF. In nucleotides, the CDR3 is TGTGCCACCAGCAGATCTGACGAAAAACTGTTTTTT. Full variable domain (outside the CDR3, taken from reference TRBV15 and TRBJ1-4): DAMVIQNPRYQVTQFGKPVTLSCSQTLNHNVMYWYQQKSSQAPKLLFHYYDKDFNNEADTPDNFQSRRPNTSFCFLDIRSPGLGDTAMYLCATSRSDEKLFFGSGTQLSVL.

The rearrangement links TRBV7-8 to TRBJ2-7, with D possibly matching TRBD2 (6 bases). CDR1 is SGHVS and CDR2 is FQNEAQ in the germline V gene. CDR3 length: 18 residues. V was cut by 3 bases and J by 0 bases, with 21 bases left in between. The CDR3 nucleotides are TGTGCCAGCAGCTTTGATCCCCTAGCGCCAAAAAGCTCCTACGAGCAGTACTTC. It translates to CASSFDPLAPKSSYEQYF.

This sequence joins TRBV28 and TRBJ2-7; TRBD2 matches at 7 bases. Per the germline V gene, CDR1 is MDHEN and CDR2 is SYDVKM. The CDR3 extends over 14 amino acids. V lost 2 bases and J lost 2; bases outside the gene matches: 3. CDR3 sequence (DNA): TGTGCCAGCAGTTTACTAGCGGCCGCCTACGAGCAGTACTTC. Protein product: CASSLLAAAYEQYF.

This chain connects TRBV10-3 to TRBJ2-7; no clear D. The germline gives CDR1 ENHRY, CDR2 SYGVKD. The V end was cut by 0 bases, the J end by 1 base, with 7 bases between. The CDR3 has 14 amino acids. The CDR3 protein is CAISESGSSYEQYV. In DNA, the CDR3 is TGTGCCATCAGTGAGTCGGGCAGTTCCTACGAGCAGTACGTC.